Detailed here is one T cell receptor beta chain. Its antigen is not known. Repertoires were generated with immunoSEQ multiplex PCR, while TCRdb's copy carries only in-frame clones and drops some. The repertoire includes almost 15,000 clones, under 90% of them detected once, and around 20% sits in the top ten. Time point in this sample: cycle 4 day 1 (C4D1), after around six weeks of nivolumab. Brentuximab vedotin exposure varied among the patients, all of whom had relapsed after autologous stem cell transplantation. Thawed PBMCs were subjected to magnetic negative selection, which yielded isolated CD8+ T cells. The entry originates in a study of PD-1 blockade in classical Hodgkin lymphoma. The wider study: Patients were infused with nivolumab 3 mg/kg every 2 weeks. Study-wide results and caveats: The authors have not defined what causes the repertoire differences, possibly disease activity or prior therapy. Newly diagnosed patients reportedly had lower baseline TCR diversity than healthy donors. Nivolumab initiated under 1 year post-ASCT led to patient exclusion.

The CDR3 spans 15 residues. V shed 4 bases, J shed 0 bases, and the junction held 3 bases outside the gene matches. Per the germline V gene, CDR1 is SGHRS and CDR2 is YFSETQ. The specimen comprised CD8+ T cells from blood, sampled before the fourth cycle of nivolumab. This rearrangement joins TRBV5-1 to TRBJ2-2; 7 positions match TRBD1. The clonotype comes from a human donor with classical Hodgkin lymphoma. CDR3 sequence (DNA): TGCGCCAGCAGCCCCGGGACAGCGAACACCGGGGAGCTGTTTTTT. This translates into CASSPGTANTGELFF. The full variable domain, completed using reference TRBV5-1 and TRBJ2-2, is KAGVTQTPRYLIKTRGQQVTLSCSPISGHRSVSWYQQTPGQGLQFLFEYFSETQRNKGNFPGRFSGRQFSNSRSEMNVSTLELGDSALYLCASSPGTANTGELFFGEGSRLTVL.